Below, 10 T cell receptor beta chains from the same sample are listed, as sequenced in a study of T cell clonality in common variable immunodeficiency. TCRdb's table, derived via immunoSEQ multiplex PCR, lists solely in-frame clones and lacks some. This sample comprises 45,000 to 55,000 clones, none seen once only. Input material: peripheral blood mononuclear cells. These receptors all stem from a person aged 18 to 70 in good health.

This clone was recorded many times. The CDR3 bases that were read are TGTGCCAGCAGCCTCCCCCATCAGCCC. It encodes CASSLPHQP. The CDR3 in full is CASSLPHQPQHF. J is TRBJ1-5 and V is TRBV12-3 or TRBV12-4; D unclear. The observed sequence ends 3 residues before the CDR3 terminus, with the missing tail filled in from the germline J gene. V was pared by 6 bases and J by 5 bases, with 8 bases between. The length of the CDR3 is 12 residues.

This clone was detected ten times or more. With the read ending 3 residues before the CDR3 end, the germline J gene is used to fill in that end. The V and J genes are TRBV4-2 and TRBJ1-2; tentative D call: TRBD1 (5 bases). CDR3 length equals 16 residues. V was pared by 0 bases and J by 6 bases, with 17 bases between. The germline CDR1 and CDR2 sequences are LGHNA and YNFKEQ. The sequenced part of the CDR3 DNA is TGTGCCAGCAGCCAAGATAGGAGCAGGGCAGGAAATGGC. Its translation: CASSQDRSRAGNG. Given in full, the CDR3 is CASSQDRSRAGNGYTF.

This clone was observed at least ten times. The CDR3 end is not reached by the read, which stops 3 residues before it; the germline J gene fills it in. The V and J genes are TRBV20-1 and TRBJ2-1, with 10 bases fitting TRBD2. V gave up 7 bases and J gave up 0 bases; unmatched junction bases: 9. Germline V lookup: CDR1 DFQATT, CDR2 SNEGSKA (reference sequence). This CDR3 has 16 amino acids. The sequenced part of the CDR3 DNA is TGCAGTGGTAAGGGACTAGCGCGTGGCTCCTACAATGAG. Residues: CSGKGLARGSYNE. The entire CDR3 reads CSGKGLARGSYNEQFF.

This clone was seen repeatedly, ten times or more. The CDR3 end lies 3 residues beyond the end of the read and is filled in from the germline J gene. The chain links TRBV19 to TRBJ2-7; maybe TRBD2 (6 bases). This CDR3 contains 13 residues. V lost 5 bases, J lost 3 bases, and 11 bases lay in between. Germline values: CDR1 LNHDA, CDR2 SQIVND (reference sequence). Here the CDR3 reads CASSPGLYYEQYF. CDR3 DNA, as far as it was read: TGTGCCAGTAGTCCAGGACTATACTACGAG.

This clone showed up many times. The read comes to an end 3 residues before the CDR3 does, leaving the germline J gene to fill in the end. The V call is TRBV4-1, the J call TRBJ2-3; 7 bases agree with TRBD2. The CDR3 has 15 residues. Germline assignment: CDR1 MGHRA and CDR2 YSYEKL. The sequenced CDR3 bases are TGCGCCAGCAGCCAAGACTTCGGGGGGAGTCAGCCG. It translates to CASSQDFGGSQP. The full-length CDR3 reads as CASSQDFGGSQPQYF.

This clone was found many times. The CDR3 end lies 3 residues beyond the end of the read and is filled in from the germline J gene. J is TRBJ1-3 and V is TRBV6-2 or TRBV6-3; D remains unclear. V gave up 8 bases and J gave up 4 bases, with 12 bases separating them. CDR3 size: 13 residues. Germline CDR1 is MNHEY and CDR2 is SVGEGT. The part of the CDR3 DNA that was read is TGTGCCAGCGCCAGGCCGTCCGGAAACACC. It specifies CASARPSGNT. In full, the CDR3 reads CASARPSGNTIYF.

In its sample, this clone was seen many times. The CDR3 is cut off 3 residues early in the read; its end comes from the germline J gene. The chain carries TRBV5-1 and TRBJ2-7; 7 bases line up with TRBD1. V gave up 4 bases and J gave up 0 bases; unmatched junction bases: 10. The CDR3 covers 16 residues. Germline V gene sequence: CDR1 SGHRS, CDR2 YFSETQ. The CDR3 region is CASSPRSQGSSYEQYF. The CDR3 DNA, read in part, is TGCGCCAGCAGCCCCCGCTCACAGGGGAGCTCCTACGAG. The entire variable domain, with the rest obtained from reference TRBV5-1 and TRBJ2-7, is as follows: KAGVTQTPRYLIKTRGQQVTLSCSPISGHRSVSWYQQTPGQGLQFLFEYFSETQRNKGNFPGRFSGRQFSNSRSEMNVSTLELGDSALYLCASSPRSQGSSYEQYFGPGTRLTVT.

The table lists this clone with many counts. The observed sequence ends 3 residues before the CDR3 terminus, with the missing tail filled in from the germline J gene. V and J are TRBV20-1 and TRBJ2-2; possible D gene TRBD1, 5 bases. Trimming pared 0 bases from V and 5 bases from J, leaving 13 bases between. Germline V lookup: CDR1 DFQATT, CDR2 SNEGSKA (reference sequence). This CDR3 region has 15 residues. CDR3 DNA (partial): TGCAGTGCTAGAGATTCGCAGGGTTGGACCGGGGAG. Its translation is CSARDSQGWTGE. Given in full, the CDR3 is CSARDSQGWTGELFF.

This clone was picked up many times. The covered CDR3 bases are TGTGCCAGCAGGGACAGGGATATGAGATATGGC. As protein: CASRDRDMRYG. The CDR3 in full is CASRDRDMRYGYTF. The chain uses TRBV6-2 or TRBV6-3 and TRBJ1-2; 8 nucleotides match TRBD1. From the germline J gene comes the end of the CDR3, since the read stops 3 residues before it. Germline CDR1 is MNHEY and CDR2 is SVGEGT. The CDR3 is made up of 14 amino acids. The trim removed 6 bases at V and 5 bases at J, leaving 8 bases unmatched.

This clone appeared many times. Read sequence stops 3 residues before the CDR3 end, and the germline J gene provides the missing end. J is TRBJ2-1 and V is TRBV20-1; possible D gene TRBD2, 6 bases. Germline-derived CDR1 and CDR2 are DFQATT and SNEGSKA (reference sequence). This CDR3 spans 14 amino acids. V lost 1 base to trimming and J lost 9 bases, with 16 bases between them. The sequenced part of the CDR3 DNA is TGCAGTGCTAGAGTTTTAGGACTCGGGGGTGAG. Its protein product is CSARVLGLGGE. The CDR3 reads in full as CSARVLGLGGEQFF.